The entry that follows covers one TCR beta chain sequence. Its cognate antigen is unknown. The sample comes from a study of cytomegalovirus exposure and HLA in healthy donors. Overall study findings and caveats: Several V segments, TRBV6-2 and TRBV6-3 among them, could not be told apart and were dropped.

Use of 60 Vbeta and 13 Jbeta primers characterized the PCR. The method was immunoSEQ multiplex PCR; TCRdb's version includes in-frame clones alone and lacks a portion of them. The sample has around 48,000 clones; the top ten hold about 2.5%. The CDR3 has 15 residues. From germline, CDR1 is SGHNT and CDR2 YENEEA. With 4 bases clipped from V and 6 bases from J, the junction kept 9 bases outside the gene matches. The clonotype originates from a female donor in good health and CMV-seronegative. The J gene is TRBJ1-2, the V gene TRBV11-3; 9 bases line up with TRBD1. Material: PBMCs. CDR3 amino acids: CASSYGQGKRDGYTF. CDR3 DNA: TGTGCCAGCAGCTATGGACAGGGGAAGAGAGATGGCTACACCTTC.